This entry describes one T cell receptor (beta chain). Its binding antigen is unknown. Nothing much larger sits one base from this clone, and base qualities are not available. The cohort consisted of more than 650 healthy bone marrow donors. At the time of sampling, all cohort members were nominally healthy, though unrecorded immune exposures were likely present. Of the roughly 620 cohort members, 250 to 300 had positive CMV serostatus and 350 to 450 had negative CMV serostatus, and CMV serostatus was not recorded for the donor. Each donor provided a peripheral blood sample, and peripheral blood mononuclear cells were used for TCR beta sequencing. The Qiagen DNeasy Blood Extraction Kit was used to extract genomic DNA from the blood cell samples. Receptor libraries were prepared by the immunoSEQ multiplex PCR assay. A mixture of 60 forward primers for TCR Vbeta segments and 13 reverse primers for TCR Jbeta segments was used in the multiplex PCR. Amplification of the CDR3 region of rearranged TCR beta genes was performed with a multiplex PCR assay on genomic DNA. The Illumina HiSeq System was used to sequence the amplified TCR beta libraries as 87-base-pair reads. On the study's bioinformatics: Across the 500 to 750 repertoires, a later analysis counted approximately 83 million unique TCR beta chains, approximately 10 million of which were shared by at least two donors. A nearest-neighbor algorithm error-corrected the raw reads and collapsed the reads into unique sequences, merging closely related sequences to remove PCR and sequencing errors. Alignment of CDR3 sequences to IMGT reference sequences was used to assign V, D and J gene segments. For a sequence to be retained, at least a six-nucleotide match to both a V gene segment and a J gene segment was required. A rearrangement counted as productive if the CDR3 had no stop codons and remained in frame with V and J, and every other rearrangement counted as non-productive. CDR3 was defined by IMGT convention, running from the second conserved V-encoded cysteine to the conserved J-encoded phenylalanine. Sequences without an unambiguous match to a single V gene segment were excluded from the earlier analysis of a few hundred of the donors. An earlier analysis of a few hundred of the donors classified V segments as functional when productive rearrangements were above 56.7% and as segregating when the standard deviation between donors was above 5%. A statistical classification framework was built to diagnose cytomegalovirus status from the catalog of TCR beta chain sequences. In a later analysis, TCR nucleotide sequences were compared against IMGT/GENE-DB human TR gene sequences so that V and J genes could be assigned. Using the TCRdist pipeline, a later analysis assigned CDR3 sequences along with most-parsimonious VDJ recombination scenarios. In a later analysis, every TCR beta chain was defined by the combination of its CDR3 amino acid sequence and its V-gene family, and reads without a unique V-gene family were dropped. In a later analysis, 450 to 600 highly shared, low-generation-probability nucleotide sequences were removed to address suspected cross-contamination and a sequencing artifact. In a later analysis, a clonal expansion index for each public chain was calculated from normalized within-repertoire ranks of inferred template counts. A later analysis computed generation probabilities with a VDJ recombination model fitted to out-of-frame rearrangements, and checked the results against IGoR. A later analysis scored TCR-TCR, TCR-HLA and TCR-CMV co-occurrence with hypergeometric tests, applying a repertoire-size bias correction to TCR pairs. False discovery rates were estimated in a later analysis by permuting HLA or CMV assignments 20 times. In a later analysis, co-occurring TCRs were grouped using DBSCAN, with TCRdist sequence similarity added in when clustering inside HLA-allele-positive subsets. Repertoires with fewer than 30,000 or more than 120,000 public chains were left out of co-occurrence clustering, as were about five repertoires with anomalous nucleotide sharing. TCRdb holds this immuneACCESS table with in-frame rearrangements only. Some clones are missing; in checked studies, unresolved V genes explain under half, and the rest has no known cause. For V, J and clone size, that table is used; D and trimming come from the DNA. The sample records about 150,000 clones, about 76% of which are singletons. Roughly 4% of the sample rests with the top ten.

This entry comes from a study of cytomegalovirus exposure and HLA in healthy donors (dated by TCRdb to 2016 to 2017). Some background on the complete study: An earlier analysis of approximately 550 of the donors reported more than 250 Gb of sequence data and 100 million to 140 million unique TCR beta sequences from 150 million to 200 million T cells. Roughly 5 DR-DQ haplotypes were treated as single units for association and clustering because of strong linkage in the cohort. Of the 350 to 450 genotyped donors, 81% were placed in the genetic ancestry cluster associated with self-reported Caucasian donors. Donor age, sex, ethnicity and CMV serostatus were collected together with the repertoire data. HLA typing covered class I and class II loci at four-digit resolution. A separate validation cohort of roughly 120 different subjects was used in addition to the 666-subject first cohort. In a later genetic analysis, genome-wide SNP genotypes for about 60% of the 666 donors were used, and that subset was treated as a discovery cohort. Typing coverage differed by locus: A, B, C, DRB1 and DQB1 were typed in roughly 620-630 donors, DQA1 in about 500, DPA1 in 606, and DPB1 in 472. Among 398 genotyped donors of the cohort, an average of roughly 240,000 unique TCR beta nucleotide sequences were sequenced per donor, around a sixth of them non-productive. The study used immunosequencing to profile the T cell repertoires of several hundred subjects and linked those repertoires to cytomegalovirus serostatus. The study aimed to test whether cataloging public T cell receptors could reveal signatures of past pathogen exposure. High-throughput TCR immunosequencing, statistical association of individual TCRs with disease status, and machine learning were combined to predict cytomegalovirus infection status. In the later analysis, no new phenotypic data were used to find candidate immune exposures; instead, reliance was placed on TCR beta sequences and their occurrence across donors. An earlier analysis of some 500 of the donors used high-throughput TCR beta sequencing to judge whether each TCR beta V gene segment behaved as functional or pseudogenic. An early release that covered about 600 HLA-typed donors contained around 330 gigabases of sequencing data and tens of millions of unique TCR sequences. To study patterns of TCR occurrence, a later analysis re-analyzed previously published TCR beta repertoires from just over 650 donors and added high-resolution HLA genotyping. Every discovery cohort repertoire had been produced on one sequencing platform.

Sequences SGHTA (CDR1) and FQGNSA (CDR2) are obtained from the germline V gene. Here V drops 5 bases and J drops 3 bases, and the junction holds 8 bases not matched to any gene. The CDR3 starts with the cysteine, ends with the phenylalanine, and has 17 residues. Only the CDR3 portion is preserved as DNA: 51 bases, with reading frame beginning at the first base. General conclusions and limits of the study: Linkage disequilibrium might explain the correlated functional status among segregating V segments, but an unknown experimental factor could not be ruled out. Most TCR sequences were seen in very few donors, while some public TCRs were found in many individuals. Broadly in line with IMGT annotations, most TCR beta V segments showed up in productive rearrangements about 90% or about 30% of the time in an earlier analysis of several hundred of the donors. The authors suggested that the approach could potentially be extended to other disease states and immunological phenotypes. V-gene and J-gene trimming of TCR beta chains was associated with a missense DCLRE1C variant in a later genetic analysis, and the association was replicated in an independent cohort. Compared with the approximately 720-donor mean, donors in an Asian-associated ancestry cluster had fewer N-insertions in productive TCRs, according to a later genetic analysis. Strong co-occurrence of HLA alleles, especially DR and DQ, made assigning TCR associations to individual alleles difficult. The only immune exposure information available for the cohort was CMV serostatus. Some IMGT-functional V segments, including TRBV6-2 and TRBV6-3, could not be told apart with the 87-base-pair reads, so those segments were excluded. Only TCR beta chains were sequenced in this cohort, and the absence of alpha or paired-chain data limited detectable features. The study listed 150 to 200 TCR beta chains as associated with cytomegalovirus. The earlier analysis of almost 600 of the donors excluded about 16 rarely observed V segments, including chromosome 9 orphons, because counts were too low. Because HLA typing was missing for some donors at each locus, association tests included only the typed subset. A later analysis found that TCR association rates varied across HLA loci, with DRB1 alleles showing the most associated TCRs and HLA-C alleles the fewest. A cluster of highly shared sequence variants was judged likely to represent a technical artifact of the sequencing pipeline. The classifier was reported to diagnose cytomegalovirus status with high specificity and sensitivity in both the original and validation cohorts. In a later analysis, HLA-associated TCR beta chains showed more clonal expansion and lower generation probabilities than non-associated chains that were equally common. In a later analysis, most CMV-associated TCR beta chains were found to appear HLA-restricted, with HLA associations seemingly driven largely by CMV exposure. In a later analysis, several top co-occurrence clusters were reported to appear linked to parvovirus B19, influenza, CMV and Epstein-Barr virus. Sequencing depth was assumed to be roughly uniform across donors in the presence/absence analyses, though that assumption may not hold. In a later analysis, 15,000 to 20,000 TCR beta sequences were associated with specific HLA alleles at a false discovery rate of 0.05. In vitro tests confirmed that a few of the cytomegalovirus-associated TCR beta chains recognize cytomegalovirus antigens. A further reported finding was that TCR beta sequences accurately predicted the HLA-A and HLA-B alleles for most subjects in the first cohort.

The sample was PBMCs. This receptor was obtained from a human donor in good health. The chain employs TRBV7-2 and TRBJ2-7, and 15 junction bases match TRBD2. The CDR3 has the sequence CASSHGLAGGLIYEQYF. The DNA reads TGTGCCAGCAGCCACGGACTAGCGGGGGGGCTAATCTACGAGCAGTACTTC.